The 27 T cell receptor beta chains presented below share a single source sample, sequenced in a study of breast tumors, draining lymph nodes, adjacent tissues. TCRdb used MiXCR to reprocess the multiplex PCR reads, holding one entry per CDR3 protein. The sample consists of around 22,000 distinct CDR3 sequences, under 75% of them appearing once. The sample consisted of tumor-adjacent breast tissue. The receptors originated from a female donor with breast cancer. Some clones in this sample may be carry-over from other donors' samples.

In this sample, this clonotype turned up many times. This chain connects TRBV6-5 to TRBJ1-1, with 8 bases aligning to TRBD1. V lost 2 bases and J lost 5; bases outside the gene matches: 7. The CDR3 loop spans 15 amino acids. Germline CDR1 reads MNHEY; CDR2 reads SVGAGI. The CDR3 coding sequence is TGTGCCAGCAGTTACGGGACAGGCCGGGTGACTGAAGCTTTCTTT. Encoded protein: CASSYGTGRVTEAFF.

The table lists this clonotype with a few counts. The chain combines TRBV4-2 with TRBJ1-6, with D possibly matching TRBD1 (6 bases). Trimming stripped 0 bases from V and 10 bases from J, with 13 bases between. CDR1 and CDR2 (germline): LGHNA, YNFKEQ. The CDR3 is 15 residues long. The CDR3 spells CASSQERQGRSPLHF. DNA of the CDR3: TGTGCCAGCAGCCAAGAAAGGCAGGGGAGGTCACCCCTCCACTTT.

This clonotype was found many times. The J gene is TRBJ2-7, the V gene TRBV18; D unclear. Deletions cut 3 bases from V and 2 bases from J, with 11 bases between. The CDR3 sequence is 14 residues long. Germline CDR1 KGHSH, CDR2 LQKENI. CDR3 sequence reads: CASSPGISAYEQYF. For the CDR3, the DNA is TGTGCCAGCTCACCTGGGATTTCCGCCTACGAGCAGTACTTC.

This clonotype was found many times. The V gene is TRBV11-3, the J gene TRBJ2-3; D is undetermined. The V gene lost 6 bases and the J gene lost 3 bases, with 7 bases spanning the gap. There are 12 residues in the CDR3. Per the germline V gene, CDR1 is SGHNT and CDR2 is YENEEA. The CDR3 bases are TGTGCCAGCAGTTTCCATACAGATACGCAGTATTTT. Translating it yields CASSFHTDTQYF.

The chain uses TRBV19 and TRBJ1-2, with 9 bases matching TRBD1. CDR1 and CDR2 from the germline V gene are LNHDA and SQIVND (reference sequence). Germline trimming cut 5 bases from V and 2 bases from J; bases unmatched to any gene: 6. The CDR3 is 15 amino acids. The CDR3 spells CASSPYGTGNYGYTF. CDR3 DNA sequence: TGTGCCAGTAGTCCCTACGGGACAGGGAACTATGGCTACACCTTC.

This clonotype was counted ten times or more. The chain recombines TRBV10-3 with TRBJ2-3; weak D call: TRBD2 (5 bases). Germline V CDR1 and CDR2: ENHRY, SYGVKD. This CDR3 contains 14 residues. Trimming took off 5 bases at V and 2 bases at J, with 11 bases between the two ends. The CDR3 here is CAISYGLPTDTQYF. CDR3 bases: TGTGCCATCAGTTATGGACTTCCCACAGATACGCAGTATTTT.

This clonotype has ten or more counts. V is TRBV5-5 and J is TRBJ2-7; 11 bases map to TRBD1. This CDR3 is built from 16 residues. CDR1 is SGHKS and CDR2 is YYEKEE in the germline V gene (reference sequence). Trimming removed 3 bases from V and 2 bases from J; junction bases left unmatched: 7. CDR3 DNA sequence: TGTGCCAGCAGCTACGGGGACAGGGGGGGAGCCTACGAGCAGTACTTC. Protein product: CASSYGDRGGAYEQYF.

The gene calls are TRBV5-1 and TRBJ1-2; 9 positions agree with TRBD1. The V gene's germline CDR1 is SGHRS and CDR2 YFSETQ. The J segment lost 6 bases and the V segment lost 2 bases, leaving 8 bases of the junction unmatched. The CDR3 has 15 amino acids. The CDR3 region is CASSFPGQGGDGYTF. The CDR3 DNA reads TGCGCCAGCAGCTTCCCGGGACAGGGTGGTGATGGCTACACCTTC.

V gene TRBV7-8 combines with J gene TRBJ1-6, with 10 bases that match TRBD1. The CDR3 spans 19 residues. The V gene end was trimmed by 5 bases and the J gene end by 9 bases; junction bases not matched to a gene: 19. Germline assignment: CDR1 SGHVS and CDR2 FQNEAQ. The CDR3 loop reads CASSPRSRQGADKVSPLHF. The DNA for the CDR3 is TGTGCCAGCAGCCCCCGATCGAGACAGGGGGCGGATAAAGTTTCACCCCTCCACTTT.

Comments on this clonotype: Germline is not matched at one junction end, which may reflect a read error. The chain couples TRBV5-6 to TRBJ1-1; 8 nucleotides agree with TRBD1. The length of the CDR3 is 15 residues. CDR1 is SGHDT, CDR2 YYEEEE, per germline. Here the CDR3 reads CASSSRGPGNTEAFF. CDR3 DNA: TGTGCCAGCAGCAGCAGGGGGCCCGGGAACACTGAAGCCTTCTTT.

The chain employs TRBV11-2 and TRBJ2-7, with D possibly TRBD1 on 6 matching bases. Germline CDR1 SGHAT, CDR2 FQNNGV. Trimming shortened V by 5 bases and J by 7 bases, and 18 bases separated the two germline ends. This CDR3 is built from 14 residues. The DNA for the CDR3 is TGTGCCAGCAGCCTACTTAGGACAGCGCGAGAGCAGTACTTC. As protein: CASSLLRTAREQYF.

The chain recombines TRBV20-1 with TRBJ1-6; 7 positions match TRBD1. With V trimmed by 4 bases and J by 10 bases, 7 bases remained unmatched. CDR1 and CDR2 from the germline V gene are DFQATT and SNEGSKA (reference sequence). The CDR3 totals 13 residues. The DNA for the CDR3 is TGCAGTGCTACCACAGGGGAGAACTCACCCCTCCACTTT. Its translation is CSATTGENSPLHF.

This clonotype was counted many times. The genes are TRBV18 and TRBJ1-2, with 8 nucleotides matching TRBD1. This CDR3 is 15 amino acids long. After removal of 2 bases from V and 4 bases from J, the junction contained 6 bases not matched to a gene. CDR1 is KGHSH and CDR2 is LQKENI in the germline V gene. This CDR3 reads CASSPDGQGAYGYTF. CDR3 DNA: TGTGCCAGCTCACCAGATGGGCAGGGGGCCTATGGCTACACCTTC.

The CDR3 DNA reads TGTGCCAGCAGTTCCTTTGGGACCCAGTACTTC. The encoded protein is CASSSFGTQYF. The rearrangement links TRBV6-2 or TRBV6-3 to TRBJ2-5; unclear D gene. The CDR3 totals 11 residues. V lost 4 bases, J lost 7 bases, and 7 bases lay in between. Germline lookup yields CDR1 MNHEY and CDR2 SVGEGT.

The sample holds one count of this clonotype. One end of the junction varies from germline; a read error may be responsible. This chain joins TRBV9 and TRBJ1-2; D is uncertain. CDR3 length: 12 residues. Germline loops: CDR1 SGDLS, CDR2 YYNGEE. The CDR3 loop is CASSVSHYGYAF. In DNA, the CDR3 is TGTGCCAGCAGCGTATCTCATTATGGCTACGCCTTC.

This clonotype was seen many times. A much larger clone lies one base from this, so it may be a read error. The chain uses TRBV6-5 and TRBJ2-1; D remains unclear. Germline V gene sequence: CDR1 MNHEY, CDR2 SVGAGI. Trimming shortened V by 11 bases and J by 5 bases, and 16 bases separated the two germline ends. The CDR3 loop spans 13 amino acids. CDR3 sequence reads: CASGHGDHNEQFF. The CDR3 DNA reads as TGTGCCTCCGGGCATGGGGATCACAATGAGCAGTTCTTC.

The rearrangement uses TRBV7-8 and TRBJ1-1; D might be TRBD1 (6 bases). Germline lookup yields CDR1 SGHVS and CDR2 FQNEAQ. CDR3 length: 13 amino acids. V was pared by 5 bases and J by 7 bases, with 14 bases between. In DNA, the CDR3 is TGTGCCAGCAGCAGGCAGGGGCTTGGTGAAGCTTTCTTT. Its protein is CASSRQGLGEAFF.

The chain joins TRBV12-3 or TRBV12-4 to TRBJ1-2; TRBD1 agrees at 7 bases. The CDR3 runs to 13 residues. After removal of 8 bases from V and 5 bases from J, the junction contained 8 bases not matched to a gene. CDR3 loop: CASGRGRRYGYTF. DNA of the CDR3: TGTGCCAGCGGGAGGGGGCGCCGGTATGGCTACACCTTC.

Worth noting for this clonotype: This could be a read error, since a much larger clone is one nucleotide away. The rearrangement links TRBV6-6 to TRBJ2-1; 11 nucleotides align to TRBD2. CDR3 size: 15 residues. Germline V gene lookup returns CDR1 MNHNY and CDR2 SVGAGI (reference sequence). V was pared by 6 bases and J by 7 bases, with 8 bases of the junction left unmatched. CDR3 bases: TGTGCCAGCAGCCATAGCGGGGGGGCATGGAATGAGCAGTTCTTC. This translates into CASSHSGGAWNEQFF.

This clonotype was counted many times. This rearrangement joins TRBV5-6 to TRBJ2-6; D remains unclear. The germline CDR1 and CDR2 sequences are SGHDT and YYEEEE. Trimming took 4 bases from V and 2 from J, leaving 7 bases between them. There are 14 residues in the CDR3. In DNA form, the CDR3 reads TGTGCCAGCAGCCGGTCTGCTGGGGCCAACGTCCTGACTTTC. It codes for CASSRSAGANVLTF.

This clonotype was detected many times. A read error may be the cause here, since a much bigger clone is one base away. This chain links TRBV6-1 with TRBJ2-2, with a tentative D call TRBD1 (6 bases). The V and J ends lost 5 bases and 1 base respectively, with 14 bases between them. From germline, CDR1 is MNHNS and CDR2 SASEGT. This CDR3 spans 16 amino acids. CDR3 region: CASSPPTGMNTGELFF. In nucleotides, the CDR3 is TGTGCCAGCAGTCCCCCCACAGGGATGAACACCGGGGAGCTGTTTTTT.

V is TRBV29-1 and J is TRBJ1-2, with D possibly being TRBD1 (6 bases). CDR1 is SQVTM and CDR2 is ANQGSEA in the germline V gene. This CDR3 comprises 12 residues. V gave up 7 bases and J gave up 2 bases, with 11 bases separating them. CDR3: CSARQANYGYTF. The CDR3 bases are TGCAGCGCCAGACAGGCCAACTATGGCTACACCTTC.

This clonotype was recorded at least ten times. The CDR3 DNA follows: TGCGCCAGCACGACTAGCGGGGGTTACAATGAGCAGTTCTTC. This translates into CASTTSGGYNEQFF. The V call is TRBV5-1, the J call TRBJ2-1; 12 bases are a match to TRBD2. In germline, CDR1 is SGHRS, CDR2 YFSETQ. The CDR3 runs 14 residues. V dropped 6 bases and J dropped 4; count of bases not matched to a gene: 2.

A single count supports this clonotype. Compared with germline, one end of the junction differs, possibly owing to a read error. The chain has TRBV7-9 and TRBJ2-5; 10 bases match TRBD2. The CDR3 runs to 13 residues. The germline gives CDR1 SEHNR, CDR2 FQNEAQ (reference sequence). CDR3 bases: TGTGCCAGCAGCCTAGCGGGAGCCGAGACCCAGTACTTC. Amino acid sequence: CASSLAGAETQYF.

This clonotype was counted ten times or more. A much more abundant neighbour one base away suggests this may be a read error. The rearrangement joins TRBV6-2 or TRBV6-3 to TRBJ2-1, with 7 bases matching TRBD2. Germline CDR1 MNHEY, CDR2 SVGEGT. The CDR3 length is 14 residues. With V trimmed by 5 bases and J by 2 bases, 3 bases remained unmatched. The CDR3, as DNA: TGTGCCAGCAGTCAGACTAGCACCTACAATGAGCAGTTCTTC. As protein: CASSQTSTYNEQFF.

This chain uses TRBV20-1 with TRBJ2-7, with TRBD1 matching 9 bases. Germline values: CDR1 DFQATT, CDR2 SNEGSKA (reference sequence). This CDR3 contains 17 residues. V was clipped by 0 bases and J by 3 bases; unmatched bases: 12. CDR3 in amino acids: CSARDLAKQGAYYEQYF. In nucleotides, the CDR3 is TGCAGTGCTAGAGATTTAGCCAAACAGGGGGCCTACTACGAGCAGTACTTC.

The chain employs TRBV7-3 and TRBJ2-3; the D gene is possibly TRBD1 (6 bases). Trimming removed 5 bases at V and 0 bases at J, with 12 bases between. The CDR3 loop spans 15 amino acids. CDR1 is SGHTA, CDR2 FQGTGA, per germline. Here the CDR3 reads CASSNQGYSTDTQYF. CDR3 DNA sequence: TGTGCCAGCAGCAACCAGGGGTATAGCACAGATACGCAGTATTTT.